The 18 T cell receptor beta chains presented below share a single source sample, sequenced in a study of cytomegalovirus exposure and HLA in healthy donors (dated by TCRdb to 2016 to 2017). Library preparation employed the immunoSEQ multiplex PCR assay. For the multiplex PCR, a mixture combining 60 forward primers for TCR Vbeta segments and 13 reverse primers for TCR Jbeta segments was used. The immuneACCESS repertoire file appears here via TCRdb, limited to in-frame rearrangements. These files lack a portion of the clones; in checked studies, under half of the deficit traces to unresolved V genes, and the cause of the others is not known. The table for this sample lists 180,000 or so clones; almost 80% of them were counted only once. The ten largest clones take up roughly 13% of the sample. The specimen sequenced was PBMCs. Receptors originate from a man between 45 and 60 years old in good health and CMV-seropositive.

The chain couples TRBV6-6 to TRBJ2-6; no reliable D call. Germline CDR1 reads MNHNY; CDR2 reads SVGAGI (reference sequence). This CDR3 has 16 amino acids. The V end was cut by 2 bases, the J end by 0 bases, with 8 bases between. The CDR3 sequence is CASSYHPSSGANVLTF. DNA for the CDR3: TGTGCCAGCAGTTACCACCCCAGCTCTGGGGCCAACGTCCTGACTTTC.

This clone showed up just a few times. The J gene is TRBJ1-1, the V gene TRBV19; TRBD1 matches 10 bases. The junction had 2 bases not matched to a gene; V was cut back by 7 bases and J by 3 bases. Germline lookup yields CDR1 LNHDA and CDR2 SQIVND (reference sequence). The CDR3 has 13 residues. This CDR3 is CASKGQGYTEAFF. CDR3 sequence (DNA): TGTGCCAGTAAGGGACAGGGGTACACTGAAGCTTTCTTT.

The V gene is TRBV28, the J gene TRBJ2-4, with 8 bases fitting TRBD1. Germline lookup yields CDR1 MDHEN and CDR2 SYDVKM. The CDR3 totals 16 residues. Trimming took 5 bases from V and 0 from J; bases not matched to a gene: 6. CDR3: CASSARTGLAKNIQYF. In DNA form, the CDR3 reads TGTGCCAGCAGTGCACGGACAGGGCTAGCCAAAAACATTCAGTACTTC.

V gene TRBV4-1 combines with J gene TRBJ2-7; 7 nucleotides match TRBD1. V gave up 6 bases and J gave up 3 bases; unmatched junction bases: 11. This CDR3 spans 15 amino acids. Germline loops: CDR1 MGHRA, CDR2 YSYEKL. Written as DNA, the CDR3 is TGCGCCAGCAGTCTCCTTGACAGGGAACGCTACGAGCAGTACTTC. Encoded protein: CASSLLDRERYEQYF.

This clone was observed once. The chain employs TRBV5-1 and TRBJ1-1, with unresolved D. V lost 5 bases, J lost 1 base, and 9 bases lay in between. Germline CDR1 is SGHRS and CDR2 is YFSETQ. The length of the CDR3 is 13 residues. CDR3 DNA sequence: TGCGCCAGCAGTACAAACAGGAACACTGAAGCTTTCTTT. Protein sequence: CASSTNRNTEAFF.

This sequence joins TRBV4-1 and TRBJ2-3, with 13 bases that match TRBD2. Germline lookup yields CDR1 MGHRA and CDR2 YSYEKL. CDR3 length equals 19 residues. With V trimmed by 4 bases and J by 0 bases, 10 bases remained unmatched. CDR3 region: CASSLSGLAGRSSTDTQYF. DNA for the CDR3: TGCGCCAGCAGCCTTTCGGGACTAGCGGGGAGATCTAGCACAGATACGCAGTATTTT.

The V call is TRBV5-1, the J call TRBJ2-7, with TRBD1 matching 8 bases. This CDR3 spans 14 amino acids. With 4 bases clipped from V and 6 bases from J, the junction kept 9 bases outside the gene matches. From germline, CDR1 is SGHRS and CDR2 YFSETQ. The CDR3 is CASSIRQGSGEQYF. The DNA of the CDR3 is TGCGCCAGCAGCATCCGACAGGGGTCCGGCGAGCAGTACTTC.

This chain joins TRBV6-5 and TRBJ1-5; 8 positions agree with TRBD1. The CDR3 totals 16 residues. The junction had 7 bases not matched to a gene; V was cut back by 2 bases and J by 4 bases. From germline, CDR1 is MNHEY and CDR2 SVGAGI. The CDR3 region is CASSYRGDRTNQPQHF. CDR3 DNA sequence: TGTGCCAGCAGTTACCGCGGGGACAGGACAAATCAGCCCCAGCATTTT.

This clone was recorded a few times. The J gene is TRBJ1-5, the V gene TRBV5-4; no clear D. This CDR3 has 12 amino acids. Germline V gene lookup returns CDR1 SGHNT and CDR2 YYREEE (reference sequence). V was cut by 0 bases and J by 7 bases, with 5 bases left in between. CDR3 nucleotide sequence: TGTGCCAGCAGCTTGGATATGCAGCCCCAGCATTTT. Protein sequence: CASSLDMQPQHF.

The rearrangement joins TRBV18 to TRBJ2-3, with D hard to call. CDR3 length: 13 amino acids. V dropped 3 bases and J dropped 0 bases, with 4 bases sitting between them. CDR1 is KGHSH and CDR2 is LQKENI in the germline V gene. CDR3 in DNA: TGTGCCAGCTCACCCACTAGCACAGATACGCAGTATTTT. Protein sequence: CASSPTSTDTQYF.

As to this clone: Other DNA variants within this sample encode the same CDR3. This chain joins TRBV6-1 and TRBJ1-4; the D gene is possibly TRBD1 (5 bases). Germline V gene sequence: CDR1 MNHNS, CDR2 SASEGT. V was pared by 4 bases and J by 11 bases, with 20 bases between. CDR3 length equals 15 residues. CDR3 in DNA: TGTGCCAGCAGTGCACACCCATGGGGCGAGGAGAAACTGTTTTTT. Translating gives CASSAHPWGEEKLFF.

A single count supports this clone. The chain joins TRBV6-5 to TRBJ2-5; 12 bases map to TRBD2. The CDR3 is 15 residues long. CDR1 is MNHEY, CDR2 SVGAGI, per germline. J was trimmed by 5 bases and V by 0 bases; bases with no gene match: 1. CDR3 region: CASSYSGLAGETQYF. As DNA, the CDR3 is TGTGCCAGCAGTTACTCTGGACTAGCGGGGGAGACCCAGTACTTC.

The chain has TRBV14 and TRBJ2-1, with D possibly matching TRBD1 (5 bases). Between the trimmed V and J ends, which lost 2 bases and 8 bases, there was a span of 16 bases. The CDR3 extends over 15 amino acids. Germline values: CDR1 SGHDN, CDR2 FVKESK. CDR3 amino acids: CASSQMVQGKDEQFF. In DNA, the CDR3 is TGTGCCAGCAGCCAAATGGTGCAGGGAAAAGATGAGCAGTTCTTC.

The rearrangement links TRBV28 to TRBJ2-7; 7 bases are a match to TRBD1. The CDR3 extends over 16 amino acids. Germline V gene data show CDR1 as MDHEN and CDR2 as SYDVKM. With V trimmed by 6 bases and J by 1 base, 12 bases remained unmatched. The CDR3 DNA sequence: TGTGCCAGCAGGGACCCCCCCCGGGACAGTTCCTACGAGCAGTACTTC. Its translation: CASRDPPRDSSYEQYF.

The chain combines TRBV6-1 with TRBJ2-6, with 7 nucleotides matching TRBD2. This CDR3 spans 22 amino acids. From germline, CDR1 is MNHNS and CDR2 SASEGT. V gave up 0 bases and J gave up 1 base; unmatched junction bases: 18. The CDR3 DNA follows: TGTGCCAGCAGTGAAGCACAGCCGTCGTACTGGGACTACCGATCTGGGGCCAACGTCCTGACTTTC. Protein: CASSEAQPSYWDYRSGANVLTF.

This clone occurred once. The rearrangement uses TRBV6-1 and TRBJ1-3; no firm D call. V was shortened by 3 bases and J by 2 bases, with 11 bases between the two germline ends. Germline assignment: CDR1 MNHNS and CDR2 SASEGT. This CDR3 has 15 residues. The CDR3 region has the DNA TGTGCCAGCAGTGATTCGGTCGTAACTGGAAACACCATATATTTT. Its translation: CASSDSVVTGNTIYF.

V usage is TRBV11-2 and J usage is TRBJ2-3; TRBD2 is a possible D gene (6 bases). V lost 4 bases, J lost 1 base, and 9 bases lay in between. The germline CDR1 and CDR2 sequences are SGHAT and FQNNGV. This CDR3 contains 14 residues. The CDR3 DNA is TGTGCCAGCAGCTCAGAGCGGGGCACAGATACGCAGTATTTT. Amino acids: CASSSERGTDTQYF.

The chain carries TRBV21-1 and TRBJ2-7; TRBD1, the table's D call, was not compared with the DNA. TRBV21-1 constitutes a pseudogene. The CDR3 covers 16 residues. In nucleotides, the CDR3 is TGTGCCAGCAGCAAAGGGCGGACAGCCGAACACTACGAGCAGTACTTC. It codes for CASSKGRTAEHYEQYF.